This T cell receptor beta chain was found in a study of T-cell reconstitution after alpha-beta-depleted transplantation in children. The study, taken as a whole, reports: The main origin of T-cell counts and diversity one year after transplant was newly produced T cells. Two months or so post-transplant, alpha-beta T cells reportedly derived from several hundred expanded graft clones.

Germline CDR1 is DFQATT and CDR2 is SNEGSKA (reference sequence). The CDR3 has 18 residues. Construction of the TCRbeta library involved unique molecular identifiers. TCRdb re-analysed the PCR reads in MiXCR, keeping a single row per CDR3 protein. The repertoire holds some 200,000 distinct CDR3 sequences, with 7.5% to 9.5% as singletons. This clonotype was seen a few times. The target antigen is unknown. The junction does not match germline at one end; this may be a read error. The TCR originated in a male patient between 2 and 10 years old who had a stem cell transplant for acute myeloid leukemia, so the T cells may come from the graft donor. The chain recombines TRBV20-1 with TRBJ2-3; TRBD2 agrees at 9 bases. Sample: PBMCs, mostly from graft donor cells, taken 360 days after TCRalphabeta/CD19-depleted stem cell transplant. The CDR3 DNA is TGCTGTGCTAGAGTCCTGCTAAGGCGGGGGGGCTCTTCAGATACGCAGTATTTT. It encodes CCARVLLRRGGSSDTQYF.